This TCR beta chain was sequenced for a study of spatial heterogeneity in lung cancer. Study-level information: A strong correlation was found between TCR transcript counts in tumor regions and a T cell module score derived from matched bulk RNA-seq. The library had UMIs, and each TCR and UMI pair averaged more than ten raw reads.

This clonotype occurred many times. Its antigen is unidentified. Notes on the study in general: Tumors with more nonsynonymous mutations had more expanded intratumoral alpha and beta TCRs.

V was pared by 0 bases and J by 2 bases, with 6 bases between. CDR1 and CDR2 from the germline V gene are LGHDT and YNNKEL (reference sequence). This CDR3 has 14 amino acids. Time point indicated: sample taken at primary tumor resection. The approximately 78 donors had untreated early-stage non-small cell lung cancer. Sequencing was performed on whole RNA extracted from tumor and nontumor lung tissue, or from frozen PBMC, and the material was left unsorted. TCRdb fed the 5' RACE reads into MiXCR, producing one record per CDR3 protein. Seen here are some 18,000 distinct CDR3 sequences, 7.5% observed once, and the top ten hold roughly 24%.

This TCR was recovered from a male donor with early-stage non-small cell lung cancer. The V and J genes are TRBV3-1 and TRBJ2-3; unclear D gene. The sequences come from lung tumor tissue, collected at surgery. CDR3 nucleotides: TGTGCCAGCAGCCAAGATCCCAACACAGATACGCAGTATTTT. Protein product: CASSQDPNTDTQYF.